The 17 T cell receptor beta chains presented below share a single source sample, sequenced in a study of blood T cell repertoires in COVID-19. Measured with immunoSEQ multiplex PCR; TCRdb has only the in-frame clones, and not every one. In the table there are roughly 180,000 clones, about 82% of which are singletons. Sequencing was done on a sample of PBMCs or T cells enriched from blood (not recorded which). These receptors were obtained from a woman aged 25 to 45 who had recovered from COVID-19.

In its sample, this clone was seen once. The CDR3 DNA follows: TGTGCCAGCAGCGCCGCAGGGAACACTGAAGCTTTCTTT. Protein sequence: CASSAAGNTEAFF. This chain uses TRBV7-9 with TRBJ1-1; D is unclear. The germline CDR1 and CDR2 sequences are SEHNR and FQNEAQ (reference sequence). The germline V and J ends were trimmed by 5 bases and 1 base, with 8 bases remaining between them. The CDR3 is made up of 13 amino acids.

This clone was picked up one time. The chain links TRBV7-3 to TRBJ1-3, with D possibly matching TRBD1 (6 bases). The V and J ends lost 1 base and 4 bases respectively, with 11 bases between them. Germline loops: CDR1 SGHTA, CDR2 FQGTGA. This CDR3 has 15 residues. CDR3 sequence: CASSLSGGAGNTIYF. The CDR3 nucleotides read TGTGCCAGCAGCTTAAGCGGGGGCGCCGGAAACACCATATATTTT.

The rearrangement links TRBV7-8 to TRBJ2-7; D uncertain. Trimming removed 1 base at V and 2 bases at J, with 6 bases between. CDR1 and CDR2 from the germline V gene are SGHVS and FQNEAQ. The CDR3 is 13 amino acids. In nucleotides, the CDR3 is TGTGCCAGCAGCTTAGGGTACACCTACGAGCAGTACTTC. Translated: CASSLGYTYEQYF. The full variable domain, in which reference TRBV7-8 and TRBJ2-7 provide the parts outside the CDR3, is GAGVSQSPRYKVAKRGQDVALRCDPISGHVSLFWYQQALGQGPEFLTYFQNEAQLDKSGLPSDRFFAERPEGSVSTLKIQRTQQEDSAVYLCASSLGYTYEQYFGPGTRLTVT.

The gene calls are TRBV29-1 and TRBJ1-2; no reliable D call. V was cut by 5 bases and J by 2 bases, with 6 bases left in between. This CDR3 is built from 11 residues. The germline V gene has CDR1 SQVTM and CDR2 ANQGSEA. The CDR3 region is CSVSWNYGYTF. For the CDR3, the DNA is TGCAGCGTTAGCTGGAACTATGGCTACACCTTC.

The J gene is TRBJ2-1, the V gene TRBV3-1 (or the pseudogene TRBV3-2), with 14 bases aligning to TRBD2. In germline, CDR1 is LGHDT, CDR2 YNNKEL (reference sequence). The CDR3 has 15 amino acids. Trimming removed 1 base from V and 9 bases from J; junction bases left unmatched: 2. The CDR3 nucleotides read TGTGCCAGCAGCCAAGGACTAGCGGGAGGGGTTGAGCAGTTCTTC. This gives the protein CASSQGLAGGVEQFF.

V gene TRBV11-2 combines with J gene TRBJ1-4; D is unresolved. V was cut by 0 bases and J by 8 bases, with 10 bases left in between. The CDR3 consists of 14 residues. Germline CDR1 reads SGHAT; CDR2 reads FQNNGV. The CDR3 DNA sequence: TGTGCCAGCAGCTTAGAAATGGGCGCGGAAAAACTGTTTTTT. It translates to CASSLEMGAEKLFF.

With regard to this clone: This sample also contains other DNA sequences that code for the same CDR3. This rearrangement joins TRBV2 to TRBJ1-1, with D maybe TRBD1 (5 bases). CDR3 length: 13 residues. The V and J ends lost 6 bases and 1 base respectively, with 9 bases between them. The germline V gene has CDR1 SNHLY and CDR2 FYNNEI. DNA for the CDR3: TGTGCCAGCAGCCAAGGGGAGAACACTGAAGCTTTCTTT. Its protein product is CASSQGENTEAFF.

This clone was observed once. The rearrangement links TRBV28 to TRBJ2-5; D is unresolved. This CDR3 region has 15 residues. V lost 3 bases, J lost 3 bases, and 14 bases lay in between. Looked up from germline, CDR1 is MDHEN and CDR2 is SYDVKM. This chain's CDR3 is CASSFSVSSKETQYF. Here the CDR3 DNA reads TGTGCCAGCAGTTTTTCTGTGAGTTCTAAAGAGACCCAGTACTTC.

In its sample, this clone was seen once. This sequence joins TRBV9 and TRBJ2-4; tentative D call: TRBD1 (6 bases). V was pared by 4 bases and J by 6 bases, with 14 bases between. CDR3 length equals 14 residues. Germline V gives CDR1 SGDLS, CDR2 YYNGEE. CDR3 sequence (DNA): TGTGCCAGCAGCCTGGACAGTAGGGGAAACATTCAGTACTTC. Residues: CASSLDSRGNIQYF.

The V and J genes are TRBV5-1 and TRBJ1-5; the D gene is possibly TRBD1 (5 bases). V lost 4 bases and J 4 bases, leaving 12 bases between the germline ends. Germline V CDR1 and CDR2: SGHRS, YFSETQ. This CDR3 spans 14 amino acids. The CDR3 DNA is TGCGCCAGCAGCCCTGACAGAACAAATCAGCCCCAGCATTTT. As protein: CASSPDRTNQPQHF. Looking up the rest from reference TRBV5-1 and TRBJ1-5 gives the full variable domain: KAGVTQTPRYLIKTRGQQVTLSCSPISGHRSVSWYQQTPGQGLQFLFEYFSETQRNKGNFPGRFSGRQFSNSRSEMNVSTLELGDSALYLCASSPDRTNQPQHFGDGTRLSIL.

Only a few counts were recorded for this clone. The rearrangement links TRBV18 to TRBJ2-5; D is uncertain. The CDR3 spans 11 residues. Trimming removed 3 bases at V and 5 bases at J, with 4 bases between. The V gene's germline CDR1 is KGHSH and CDR2 LQKENI. The CDR3 nucleotides read TGTGCCAGCTCACCCGGGGAGACCCAGTACTTC. This codes for CASSPGETQYF.

The J gene is TRBJ1-1, the V gene TRBV7-8; no firm D call. With 0 bases removed from V and 0 bases from J, the gap between germline ends came to 8 bases. CDR3 size: 15 residues. CDR1 is SGHVS, CDR2 FQNEAQ, per germline. The CDR3 nucleotides are TGTGCCAGCAGCTTAGCGGGCAGATTGAACACTGAAGCTTTCTTT. Translation: CASSLAGRLNTEAFF. The variable domain in full, completed from reference TRBV7-8 and TRBJ1-1, reads GAGVSQSPRYKVAKRGQDVALRCDPISGHVSLFWYQQALGQGPEFLTYFQNEAQLDKSGLPSDRFFAERPEGSVSTLKIQRTQQEDSAVYLCASSLAGRLNTEAFFGQGTRLTVV.

The V gene is TRBV2, the J gene TRBJ1-6; D is ambiguous. CDR3 length: 12 amino acids. Trimming took 9 bases from V and 7 from J, leaving 10 bases between them. In germline, CDR1 is SNHLY, CDR2 FYNNEI. This CDR3 is CARAAPNSPLHF. The CDR3, as DNA: TGTGCCAGGGCGGCCCCCAATTCACCCCTCCACTTT.

The chain is built from TRBV4-1 and TRBJ1-4; the D gene is possibly TRBD1 (6 bases). This CDR3 spans 16 amino acids. CDR1 is MGHRA, CDR2 YSYEKL, per germline. The ends were cut back, 3 bases at V and 7 bases at J, with 18 bases in the middle. DNA for the CDR3: TGCGCCAGCAGCCATTGGCTCCGGGCCAGGGGTGAAAAACTGTTTTTT. Its translation: CASSHWLRARGEKLFF.

The chain joins TRBV5-1 to TRBJ2-1; TRBD2 matches at 8 bases. CDR1 SGHRS and CDR2 YFSETQ come from the germline V gene. Trimming at V came to 0 bases and at J to 7 bases, leaving 12 bases not matched to a gene. This CDR3 comprises 17 residues. CDR3 nucleotides: TGCGCCAGCAGCTTGGGGGGAACTAGCGGAGGGGAGAATGAGCAGTTCTTC. Its translation: CASSLGGTSGGENEQFF.

The chain links TRBV9 to TRBJ2-1, with D maybe TRBD2 (5 bases). CDR1 and CDR2 from the germline V gene are SGDLS and YYNGEE. Trimming cost V 3 bases and J 7 bases, with 11 bases left between them. CDR3 length equals 13 residues. CDR3 amino acids: CASSAGLINEQFF. The CDR3 nucleotides are TGTGCCAGCAGCGCAGGACTTATAAATGAGCAGTTCTTC.

The rearrangement links TRBV19 to TRBJ1-5, with D unclear. The CDR3 runs to 23 residues. The germline V gene has CDR1 LNHDA and CDR2 SQIVND (reference sequence). The germline V and J ends were trimmed by 4 bases and 0 bases, with 34 bases remaining between them. CDR3 sequence: CASSSPGREYSHPKTYSNQPQHF. The CDR3 region has the DNA TGTGCCAGTAGTAGCCCGGGGAGAGAATATTCCCACCCCAAAACCTATAGCAATCAGCCCCAGCATTTT.